The 5 T cell receptor beta chains below all came from one sample that was sequenced in a study of patients and donors after allogeneic stem cell transplantation. TCRdb re-called the RT-PCR reads with MiXCR, one entry per CDR3 protein. The sample carries a few hundred thousand distinct CDR3 sequences, 12% to 15% recorded once. Material: blood, either unsorted or a sorted T cell fraction (not recorded which). These receptors were collected from a human donor who was either an allogeneic HSCT recipient or a stem cell or donor lymphocyte infusion donor (not recorded which). It is not recorded whose cells these are; they may come from a transplant donor.

This clonotype was detected ten times or more. The V gene is TRBV3-1, the J gene TRBJ2-1; TRBD2 matches at 10 bases. The CDR3 sequence is 16 residues long. Looked up from germline, CDR1 is LGHDT and CDR2 is YNNKEL (reference sequence). V was clipped by 1 base and J by 6 bases; unmatched bases: 6. The CDR3: CASSQGIAGGLNEQFF. The CDR3 nucleotides read TGTGCCAGCAGCCAAGGGATAGCGGGAGGCCTCAATGAGCAGTTCTTC.

J is TRBJ1-5 and V is TRBV6-1, with 8 nucleotides matching TRBD1. The CDR3 covers 17 residues. Germline-derived CDR1 and CDR2 are MNHNS and SASEGT. Trimming took 6 bases from V and 4 from J; bases not matched to a gene: 14. The CDR3 is CASRIGWGQVINQPQHF. DNA of the CDR3: TGTGCCAGCAGAATCGGGTGGGGACAGGTCATAAATCAGCCCCAGCATTTT.

The V call is TRBV20-1, the J call TRBJ1-6; D may be TRBD1 (6 bases). V was shortened by 0 bases and J by 9 bases, with 18 bases between the two germline ends. The germline gives CDR1 DFQATT, CDR2 SNEGSKA (reference sequence). The length of the CDR3 is 16 residues. CDR3 nucleotide sequence: TGCAGTGCTAGAGACCGGGGAGGGCAGGGGAGTTCACCCCTCCACTTT. Translated, it gives CSARDRGGQGSSPLHF.

At least ten counts were recorded for this clonotype. The CDR3: CASSRTSGEGDTQYF. The CDR3 DNA sequence: TGTGCCAGCAGTCGGACTAGCGGGGAAGGGGATACGCAGTATTTT. V gene TRBV7-9 combines with J gene TRBJ2-3, with 12 bases that match TRBD2. V was pared by 6 bases and J by 6 bases, with 7 bases of the junction left unmatched. This CDR3 contains 15 residues. Per the germline V gene, CDR1 is SEHNR and CDR2 is FQNEAQ (reference sequence).

A remark on this clonotype: In this CDR3 the conserved last residue, phenylalanine or tryptophan, is missing, so a read error is likely. This sequence joins TRBV7-9 and TRBJ1-1; D gene ambiguous. Deletions cut 1 base from V and 1 base from J, with 10 bases between. Per the germline V gene, CDR1 is SEHNR and CDR2 is FQNEAQ (reference sequence). This CDR3 has 15 residues. The CDR3 DNA sequence: TGTGCCAGCAGCTTAGGGTCGTCAGGGAACACTGAAGCTTTCTGT. Translating it yields CASSLGSSGNTEAFC.